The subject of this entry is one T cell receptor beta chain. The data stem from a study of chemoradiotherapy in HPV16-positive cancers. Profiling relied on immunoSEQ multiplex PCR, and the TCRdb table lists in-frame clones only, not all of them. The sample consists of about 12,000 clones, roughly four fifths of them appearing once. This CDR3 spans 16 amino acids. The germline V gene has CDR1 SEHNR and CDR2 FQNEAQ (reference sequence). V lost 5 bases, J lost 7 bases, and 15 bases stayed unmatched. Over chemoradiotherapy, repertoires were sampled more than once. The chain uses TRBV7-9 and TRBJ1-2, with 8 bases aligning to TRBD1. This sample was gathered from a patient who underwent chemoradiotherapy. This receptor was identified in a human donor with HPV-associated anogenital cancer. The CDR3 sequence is CASSVTGGAGGSGYTF. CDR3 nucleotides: TGTGCCAGCAGCGTAACTGGTGGGGCAGGGGGCAGTGGCTACACCTTC. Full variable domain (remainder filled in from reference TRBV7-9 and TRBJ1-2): DTGVSQNPRHKITKRGQNVTFRCDPISEHNRLYWYRQTLGQGPEFLTYFQNEAQLEKSRLLSDRFSAERPKGSFSTLEIQRTEQGDSAMYLCASSVTGGAGGSGYTFGSGTRLTVV.